These 10 T cell receptor beta chains originate from one sample sequenced in a study of shared clonotypes between healthy human individuals. This table comes from immunoSEQ multiplex PCR, and its TCRdb copy is limited to in-frame clones, with some not included. This sample has 2 million to 2.5 million clones, with just under 95% found just once. Input material: naive CD4+ T cells from PBMCs. As for subset: CD45RA+ positively selected. These receptors all stem from a man younger than 30 in good health. Some clones in this sample may be carry-over from other donors' samples.

V and J are TRBV29-1 and TRBJ1-4; D gene unclear. V was trimmed by 3 bases and J by 5 bases, leaving 7 bases between them. In germline, CDR1 is SQVTM, CDR2 ANQGSEA. There are 12 residues in the CDR3. This CDR3 is CSVDPGNEKLFF. CDR3 sequence (DNA): TGCAGCGTTGACCCCGGGAATGAAAAACTGTTTTTT. The full variable domain, in which reference TRBV29-1 and TRBJ1-4 provide the parts outside the CDR3, is SAVISQKPSRDICQRGTSLTIQCQVDSQVTMMFWYRQQPGQSLTLIATANQGSEATYESGFVIDKFPISRPNLTFSTLTVSNMSPEDSSIYLCSVDPGNEKLFFGSGTQLSVL.

This clone has only one observation. Other DNA sequences in this specimen translate into the identical CDR3. J is TRBJ2-3 and V is TRBV30; no clear D gene. CDR1 is GTSNPN, CDR2 SVGIG, per germline (reference sequence). V lost 0 bases, J lost 3 bases, and 7 bases lay in between. The CDR3 is 13 amino acids. For the CDR3, the DNA is TGTGCCTGGAGTGTTAAGGGAACAGATACGCAGTATTTT. Translated, it gives CAWSVKGTDTQYF.

The CDR3 sequence is CASSVDQTATNEKLFF. The CDR3 nucleotides read TGTGCCAGCAGCGTAGATCAGACTGCAACTAATGAAAAACTGTTTTTT. This chain links TRBV9 with TRBJ1-4; D unclear. V was trimmed by 0 bases and J by 0 bases, leaving 9 bases between them. This CDR3 region has 16 residues. Germline lookup yields CDR1 SGDLS and CDR2 YYNGEE.

This clone was found a few times. The identical CDR3 is also encoded by other nucleotide sequences in the sample. The chain is built from TRBV5-1 and TRBJ1-1; possibly TRBD1 for D (6 bases). V was cut by 4 bases and J by 2 bases, with 12 bases left in between. The CDR3 is 14 amino acids. The germline CDR1 and CDR2 sequences are SGHRS and YFSETQ. The CDR3 is CASSGGPVNTEAFF. The CDR3 DNA follows: TGCGCCAGCAGCGGGGGGCCCGTTAACACTGAAGCTTTCTTT.

The rearrangement uses TRBV7-2 and TRBJ2-1; 13 bases map to TRBD2. The CDR3 consists of 16 residues. Germline lookup yields CDR1 SGHTA and CDR2 FQGNSA. V dropped 4 bases and J dropped 7; count of bases not matched to a gene: 7. CDR3 coding DNA: TGTGCCAGCAGCTCCTCGGGACTAGCGGGACATAATGAGCAGTTCTTC. It codes for CASSSSGLAGHNEQFF.

V gene TRBV19 combines with J gene TRBJ2-2; a weak D match, TRBD1 (6 bases). The germline V gene has CDR1 LNHDA and CDR2 SQIVND (reference sequence). The CDR3 loop spans 16 amino acids. Deletions cut 3 bases from V and 1 base from J, with 12 bases between. CDR3 region: CASSMWGQQNTGELFF. As DNA, the CDR3 is TGTGCCAGTAGTATGTGGGGGCAGCAGAACACCGGGGAGCTGTTTTTT.

The V gene is TRBV6-1, the J gene TRBJ1-5; TRBD1 agrees at 10 bases. After removal of 6 bases from V and 5 bases from J, the junction contained 7 bases not matched to a gene. Germline CDR1 is MNHNS and CDR2 is SASEGT. The CDR3 has 15 residues. The chain's CDR3 is CASSTGTGAYQPQHF. In DNA, the CDR3 is TGTGCCAGCAGCACCGGGACAGGGGCCTATCAGCCCCAGCATTTT.

This chain connects TRBV4-3 to TRBJ1-5; no firm D call. The germline V gene encodes CDR1 LGHNA and CDR2 YSLEER. Trimming stripped 0 bases from V and 5 bases from J, with 8 bases between. The CDR3 length is 14 residues. In DNA form, the CDR3 reads TGCGCCAGCAGCCAAGATAGAGGAGATCAGCCCCAGCATTTT. It is translated as CASSQDRGDQPQHF.

J is TRBJ2-7 and V is TRBV19; 11 bases agree with TRBD2. Germline loops: CDR1 LNHDA, CDR2 SQIVND (reference sequence). CDR3 size: 20 residues. V gave up 4 bases and J gave up 2 bases; unmatched junction bases: 19. CDR3 in amino acids: CASSKTPTVLTSGSAYEQYF. The DNA for the CDR3 is TGTGCCAGTAGTAAAACCCCGACAGTGTTAACTAGCGGGAGTGCCTACGAGCAGTACTTC.

This clone was observed once. The V and J genes are TRBV10-1 and TRBJ2-2; TRBD1 might be the D (6 bases). Germline lookup yields CDR1 WNHNN and CDR2 SYGVQD (reference sequence). With 7 bases removed from V and 2 bases from J, the gap between germline ends came to 11 bases. This CDR3 comprises 14 residues. The chain's CDR3 is CASMGQRNTGELFF. CDR3 in DNA: TGCGCCAGCATGGGACAAAGAAACACCGGGGAGCTGTTTTTT.